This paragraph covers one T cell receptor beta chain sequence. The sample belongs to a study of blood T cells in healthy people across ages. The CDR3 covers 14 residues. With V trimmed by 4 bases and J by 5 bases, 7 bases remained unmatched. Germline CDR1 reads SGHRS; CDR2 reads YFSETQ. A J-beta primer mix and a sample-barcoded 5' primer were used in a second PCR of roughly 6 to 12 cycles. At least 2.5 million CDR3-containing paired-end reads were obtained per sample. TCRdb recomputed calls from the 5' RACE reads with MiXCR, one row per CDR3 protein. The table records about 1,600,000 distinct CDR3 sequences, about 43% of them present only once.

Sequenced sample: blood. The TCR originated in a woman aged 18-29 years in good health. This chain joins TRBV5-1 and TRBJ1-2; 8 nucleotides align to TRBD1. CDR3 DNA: TGCGCCAGCAGCGAAGGACAGGGAGTATATGGCTACACCTTC. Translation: CASSEGQGVYGYTF. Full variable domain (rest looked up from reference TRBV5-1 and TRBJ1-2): KAGVTQTPRYLIKTRGQQVTLSCSPISGHRSVSWYQQTPGQGLQFLFEYFSETQRNKGNFPGRFSGRQFSNSRSEMNVSTLELGDSALYLCASSEGQGVYGYTFGSGTRLTVV.